Shown below are 6 T cell receptor beta chains from a single sample sequenced in a study of T cells in Graves' hyperthyroidism and ophthalmopathy. Amplified TCR beta CDR3 regions came from RNA transcripts. First-round RT-PCR with HTBI primers amplified the TCR CDR3 region. Each CDR3 protein gets one entry after TCRdb re-called the multiplex PCR reads with MiXCR. In the table there are 550,000 to 700,000 distinct CDR3 sequences, roughly 14% of which are singletons. The specimen was blood. These receptors all come from a woman between 35 and 50 years old with Graves' ophthalmopathy.

This sequence joins TRBV5-8 and TRBJ1-3; no reliable D call. Germline V gene data show CDR1 as SGHTS and CDR2 as YDEGEE. Trimming cost V 1 base and J 5 bases, with 10 bases left between them. The CDR3 is 14 amino acids. The CDR3 spells CASSLRAGRNTIYF. The CDR3 DNA follows: TGTGCCAGCAGCTTGAGGGCGGGCAGAAACACCATATATTTT.

Many counts were recorded for this clonotype. The chain recombines TRBV29-1 with TRBJ2-7, with 7 bases that match TRBD1. After removal of 7 bases from V and 2 bases from J, the junction contained 5 bases not matched to a gene. Looked up from germline, CDR1 is SQVTM and CDR2 is ANQGSEA. This CDR3 region has 12 residues. The CDR3 DNA reads as TGCAGCGGGAGGACAGGCACCTACGAGCAGTACTTC. Its protein product is CSGRTGTYEQYF.

The sample holds many counts of this clonotype. The gene calls are TRBV29-1 and TRBJ1-1; D remains ambiguous. This CDR3 spans 12 amino acids. Trimming shortened V by 5 bases and J by 3 bases, and 10 bases separated the two germline ends. CDR1 and CDR2 from the germline V gene are SQVTM and ANQGSEA. This chain's CDR3 is CSVRSRDTEAFF. CDR3 bases: TGCAGCGTTAGATCTAGGGACACTGAAGCTTTCTTT.

This clonotype was counted ten times or more. The chain carries TRBV6-2 or TRBV6-3 and TRBJ1-1; 8 nucleotides agree with TRBD1. With 4 bases clipped from V and 10 bases from J, the junction kept 14 bases outside the gene matches. The CDR3 has 15 amino acids. Germline CDR1 and CDR2: MNHEY and SVGEGT. CDR3 bases: TGTGCCAGCAGTTTAAGAGGGACAGGTCTTCTCGGAGCTTTCTTT. Its protein is CASSLRGTGLLGAFF.

This clonotype was counted ten times or more. The V gene is TRBV5-1, the J gene TRBJ2-7, with TRBD2 identical over 8 bases. The germline V gene has CDR1 SGHRS and CDR2 YFSETQ. This CDR3 has 16 amino acids. V was pared by 0 bases and J by 3 bases, with 8 bases of the junction left unmatched. The CDR3 DNA sequence: TGCGCCAGCAGCTTGGAGGTTAGCGGGGCGTTCTACGAGCAGTACTTC. Amino acids: CASSLEVSGAFYEQYF.

V usage is TRBV6-2 or TRBV6-3 and J usage is TRBJ2-7, with 10 bases aligning to TRBD2. Germline loops: CDR1 MNHEY, CDR2 SVGEGT. The CDR3 is 17 residues long. Unmatched junction bases numbered 9, after V lost 0 bases and J lost 4 bases. CDR3 DNA: TGTGCCAGCAGTTACTCAACTCTGGGGACTAGCGATTACGAGCAGTACTTC. This codes for CASSYSTLGTSDYEQYF.